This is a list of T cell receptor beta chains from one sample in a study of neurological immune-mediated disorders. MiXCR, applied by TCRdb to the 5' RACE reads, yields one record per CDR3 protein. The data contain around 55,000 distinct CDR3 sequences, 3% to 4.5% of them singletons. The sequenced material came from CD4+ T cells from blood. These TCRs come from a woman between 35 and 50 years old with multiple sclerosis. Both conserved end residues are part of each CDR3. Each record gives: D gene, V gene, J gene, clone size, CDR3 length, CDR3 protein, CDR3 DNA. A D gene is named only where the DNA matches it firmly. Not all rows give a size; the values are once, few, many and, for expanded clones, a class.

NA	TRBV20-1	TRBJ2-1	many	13	CSAPGPSYNEQFF	TGCAGTGCTCCGGGGCCCTCCTACAATGAGCAGTTCTTC
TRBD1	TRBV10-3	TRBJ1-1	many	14	CAIRDRGLNTEAFF	TGTGCCATCAGGGACAGGGGACTGAACACTGAAGCTTTCTTT
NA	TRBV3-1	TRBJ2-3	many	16	CASSLSTVPSTDTQYF	TGTGCCAGCAGCCTATCGACAGTCCCTAGCACAGATACGCAGTATTTT
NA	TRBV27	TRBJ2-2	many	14	CASSLRLEVGELFF	TGTGCCAGCAGTTTACGACTAGAAGTCGGGGAGCTGTTTTTT
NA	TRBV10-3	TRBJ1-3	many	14	CAISAGPRGNTIYF	TGTGCCATCAGTGCAGGCCCTCGCGGAAACACCATATATTTT
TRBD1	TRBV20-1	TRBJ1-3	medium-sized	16	CSAPSPTGLAGNTIYF	TGCAGTGCCCCGTCCCCGACAGGGTTGGCTGGAAACACCATATATTTT
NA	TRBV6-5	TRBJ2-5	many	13	CASSAGDEETQYF	TGTGCCAGCAGTGCAGGGGATGAAGAGACCCAGTACTTC
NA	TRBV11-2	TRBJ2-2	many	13	CASSLDRTGELFF	TGTGCCAGCAGCTTAGATCGCACCGGGGAGCTGTTTTTT
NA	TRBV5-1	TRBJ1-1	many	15	CASSSGGGGDTEAFF	TGCGCCAGCAGCTCGGGAGGAGGTGGGGACACTGAAGCTTTCTTT
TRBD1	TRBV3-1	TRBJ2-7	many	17	CASSQDQAGTGRDEQYF	TGTGCCAGCAGCCAAGATCAAGCTGGGACAGGGCGCGACGAGCAGTACTTC
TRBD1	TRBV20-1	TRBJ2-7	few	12	CSAARDSYEQYF	TGCAGTGCAGCCCGGGACAGCTACGAGCAGTACTTC
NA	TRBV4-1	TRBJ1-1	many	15	CASSQEAASSTEAFF	TGCGCCAGCAGCCAAGAAGCAGCTTCGAGCACTGAAGCTTTCTTT
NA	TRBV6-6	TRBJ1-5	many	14	CASSRKGSNQPQHF	TGTGCCAGCAGTAGGAAGGGGTCAAATCAGCCCCAGCATTTT
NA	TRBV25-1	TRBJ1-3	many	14	CASSEGIEGNTIYF	TGTGCCAGCAGTGAGGGGATCGAGGGAAACACCATATATTTT
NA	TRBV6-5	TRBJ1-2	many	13	CASRPGQNYGYTF	TGTGCCAGCAGGCCGGGACAAAACTATGGCTACACCTTC
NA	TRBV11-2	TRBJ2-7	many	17	CASSLVVRNPKYYEQYF	TGTGCCAGCAGCTTAGTAGTAAGAAACCCTAAGTACTACGAGCAGTACTTC
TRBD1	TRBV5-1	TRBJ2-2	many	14	CASRRTGVTGELFF	TGCGCCAGCCGCCGGACAGGGGTCACCGGGGAGCTGTTTTTT
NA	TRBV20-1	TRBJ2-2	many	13	CSASSGNTGELFF	TGCAGTGCTAGCTCCGGGAACACCGGGGAGCTGTTTTTT
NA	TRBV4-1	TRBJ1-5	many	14	CASSQDGGYQPQHF	TGCGCCAGCAGCCAAGATGGGGGGTATCAGCCCCAGCATTTT
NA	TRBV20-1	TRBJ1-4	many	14	CSARDPYRGEKLFF	TGCAGTGCTAGAGATCCTTACCGCGGGGAAAAACTGTTTTTT
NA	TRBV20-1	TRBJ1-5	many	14	CSARDRSRNQPQHF	TGCAGTGCTAGAGACCGGTCCCGCAATCAGCCCCAGCATTTT
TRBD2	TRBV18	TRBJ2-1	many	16	CASSQLAGGQYDEQFF	TGTGCCAGCTCTCAGCTAGCGGGGGGGCAATACGATGAGCAGTTCTTC
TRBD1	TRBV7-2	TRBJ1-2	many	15	CASSLGTARNYGYTF	TGTGCCAGCAGCCTGGGGACAGCGAGAAACTATGGCTACACCTTC
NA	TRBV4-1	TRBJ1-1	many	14	CASSQFTGFTEAFF	TGCGCCAGCAGCCAGTTTACAGGGTTCACTGAAGCTTTCTTT
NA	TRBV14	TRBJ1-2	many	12	CASSQVAVGYTF	TGTGCCAGCAGCCAAGTTGCCGTTGGCTACACCTTC
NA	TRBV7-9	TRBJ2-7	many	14	CASSLEGTSYEQYF	TGTGCCAGCAGCCTTGAGGGTACTTCCTACGAGCAGTACTTC
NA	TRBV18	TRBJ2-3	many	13	CASSPVGTDTQYF	TGTGCCAGCTCACCAGTCGGCACAGATACGCAGTATTTT
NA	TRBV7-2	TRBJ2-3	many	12	CASSLVADTQYF	TGTGCCAGCAGCTTAGTTGCAGATACGCAGTATTTT
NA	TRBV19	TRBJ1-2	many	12	CASEQGFYGYTF	TGTGCCAGTGAACAGGGTTTCTATGGCTACACCTTC
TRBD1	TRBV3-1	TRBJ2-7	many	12	CASRSRGYEQYF	TGTGCCAGCAGGAGCAGGGGGTACGAGCAGTACTTC
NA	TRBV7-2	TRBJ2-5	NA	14	CASTIWGDGETQYF	TGTGCCAGCACCATTTGGGGGGATGGGGAGACCCAGTACTTC
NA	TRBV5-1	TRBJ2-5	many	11	CASSFLETQYF	TGCGCCAGCAGCTTCTTGGAGACCCAGTACTTC
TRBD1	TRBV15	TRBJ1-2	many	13	CATSNRQGFGYTF	TGTGCCACCAGCAACCGACAGGGCTTTGGCTACACCTTC
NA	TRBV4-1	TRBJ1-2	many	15	CASSRGRESNYGYTF	TGCGCCAGCAGCCGCGGGAGGGAAAGTAACTATGGCTACACCTTC
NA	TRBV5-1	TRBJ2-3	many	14	CASSDGSRTDTQYF	TGCGCCAGCAGCGACGGGAGTAGAACAGATACGCAGTATTTT
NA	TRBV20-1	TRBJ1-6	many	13	CSARDSREMALHF	TGCAGTGCTAGAGATAGTCGGGAAATGGCCCTCCACTTT
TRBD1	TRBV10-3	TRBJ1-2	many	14	CAIRGQGENYGYTF	TGTGCCATCAGGGGACAGGGTGAAAACTATGGCTACACCTTC
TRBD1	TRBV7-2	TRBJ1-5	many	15	CASSLSRGVNQPQHF	TGTGCCAGCAGCTTGAGCAGGGGGGTGAATCAGCCCCAGCATTTT
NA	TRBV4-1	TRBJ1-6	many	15	CASSQGAGENSPLHF	TGCGCCAGCAGCCAAGGGGCAGGGGAAAATTCACCCCTCCACTTT
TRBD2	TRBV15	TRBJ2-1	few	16	CATSSPQLGGGNEQFF	TGTGCCACCAGCAGCCCCCAACTGGGGGGAGGGAATGAGCAGTTCTTC
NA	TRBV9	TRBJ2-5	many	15	CASNNPGLQRETQYF	TGTGCCAGCAACAACCCTGGGCTCCAAAGAGAGACCCAGTACTTC
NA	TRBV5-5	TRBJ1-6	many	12	CASSLAYSPLHF	TGTGCCAGCAGCTTGGCTTATTCACCCCTCCACTTT
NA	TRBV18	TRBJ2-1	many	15	CASSAGQGGNNEQFF	TGTGCCAGCTCAGCTGGACAGGGAGGGAACAATGAGCAGTTCTTC
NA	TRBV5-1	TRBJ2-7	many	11	CASSLAGVQYF	TGCGCCAGCAGCTTGGCGGGGGTCCAGTACTTC
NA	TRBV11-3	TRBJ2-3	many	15	CASSLAGERTDTQYF	TGTGCCAGCAGCTTAGCGGGGGAGCGCACAGATACGCAGTATTTT
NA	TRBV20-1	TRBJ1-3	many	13	CSARISSGNTIYF	TGCAGTGCTAGGATTAGCTCTGGAAACACCATATATTTT
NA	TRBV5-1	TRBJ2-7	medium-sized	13	CASSRDVSYEQYF	TGCGCCAGCAGCCGGGACGTATCCTACGAGCAGTACTTC
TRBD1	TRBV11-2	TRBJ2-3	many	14	CASTRDRQGDTQYF	TGTGCCAGCACCAGGGACAGGCAGGGAGATACGCAGTATTTT
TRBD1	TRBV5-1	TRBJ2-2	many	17	CASSLDRQGLNTGELFF	TGCGCCAGCAGCTTGGACCGACAGGGTTTGAACACCGGGGAGCTGTTTTTT
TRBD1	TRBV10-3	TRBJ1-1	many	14	CAISAGQGYTEAFF	TGTGCCATCAGCGCGGGACAGGGGTACACTGAAGCTTTCTTT
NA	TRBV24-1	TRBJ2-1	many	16	CATSDPAAGGYNEQFF	TGTGCCACCAGCGACCCGGCGGCAGGGGGGTACAATGAGCAGTTCTTC
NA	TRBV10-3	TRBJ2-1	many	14	CAIKTSGGYNEQFF	TGTGCCATCAAGACCAGTGGGGGTTACAATGAGCAGTTCTTC
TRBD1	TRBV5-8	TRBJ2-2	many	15	CASSFRTGRSGELFF	TGTGCCAGCAGCTTCCGGACAGGGCGGTCCGGGGAGCTGTTTTTT
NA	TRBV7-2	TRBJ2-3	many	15	CASSLFGGTADTQYF	TGTGCCAGCAGCTTATTCGGGGGAACAGCAGATACGCAGTATTTT
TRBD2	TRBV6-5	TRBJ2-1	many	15	CASSFRQRGDNEQFF	TGTGCCAGCAGTTTCAGGCAGCGGGGGGACAATGAGCAGTTCTTC